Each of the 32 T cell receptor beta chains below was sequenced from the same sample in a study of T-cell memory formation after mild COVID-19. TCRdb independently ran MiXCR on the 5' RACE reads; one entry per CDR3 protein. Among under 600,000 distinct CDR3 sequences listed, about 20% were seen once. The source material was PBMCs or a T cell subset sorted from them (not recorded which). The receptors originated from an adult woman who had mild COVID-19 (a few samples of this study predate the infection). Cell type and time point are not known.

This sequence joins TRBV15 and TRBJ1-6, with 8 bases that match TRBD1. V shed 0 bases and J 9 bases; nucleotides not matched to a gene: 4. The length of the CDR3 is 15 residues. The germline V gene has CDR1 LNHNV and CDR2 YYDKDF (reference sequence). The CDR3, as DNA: TGTGCCACCAGCAGAGATGACAGGGGCGGTTCACCCCTCCACTTT. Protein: CATSRDDRGGSPLHF.

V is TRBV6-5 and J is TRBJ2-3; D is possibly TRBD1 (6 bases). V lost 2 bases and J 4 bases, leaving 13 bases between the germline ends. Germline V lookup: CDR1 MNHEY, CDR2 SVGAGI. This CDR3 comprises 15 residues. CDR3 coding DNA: TGTGCCAGCAGTTACCTGGGGACAATACCAGATACGCAGTATTTT. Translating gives CASSYLGTIPDTQYF.

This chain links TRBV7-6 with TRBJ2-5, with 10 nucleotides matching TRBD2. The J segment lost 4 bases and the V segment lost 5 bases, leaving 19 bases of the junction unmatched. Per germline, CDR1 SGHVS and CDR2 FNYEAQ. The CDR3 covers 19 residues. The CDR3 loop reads CASSATRGLAKPLGETQYF. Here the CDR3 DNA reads TGTGCCAGCAGCGCCACTCGGGGACTAGCGAAGCCCTTGGGAGAGACCCAGTACTTC.

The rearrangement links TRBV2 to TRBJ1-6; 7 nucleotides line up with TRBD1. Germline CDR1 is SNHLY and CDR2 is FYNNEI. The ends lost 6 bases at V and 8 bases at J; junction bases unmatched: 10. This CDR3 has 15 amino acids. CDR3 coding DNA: TGTGCCAGCAGCAAAAGGGACAGCAGGGATTCACCCCTCCACTTT. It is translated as CASSKRDSRDSPLHF.

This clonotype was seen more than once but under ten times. CDR3 protein: CASSLYLTGELFF. In DNA, the CDR3 is TGTGCCAGCAGTTTATACCTCACCGGGGAGCTGTTTTTT. The chain is built from TRBV27 and TRBJ2-2; D uncertain. V was trimmed by 1 base and J by 4 bases, leaving 4 bases between them. Germline V gives CDR1 MNHEY, CDR2 SMNVEV (reference sequence). The CDR3 is made up of 13 amino acids.

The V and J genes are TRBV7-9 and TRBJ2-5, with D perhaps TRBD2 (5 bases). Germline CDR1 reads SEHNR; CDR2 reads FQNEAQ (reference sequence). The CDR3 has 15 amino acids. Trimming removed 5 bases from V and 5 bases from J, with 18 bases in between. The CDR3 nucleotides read TGTGCCAGCAGCCGTATCGGTAGCGCCTGGGAGACCCAGTACTTC. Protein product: CASSRIGSAWETQYF.

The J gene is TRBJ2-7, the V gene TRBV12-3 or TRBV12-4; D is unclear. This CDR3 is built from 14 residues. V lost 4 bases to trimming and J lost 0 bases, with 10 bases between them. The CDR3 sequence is CASSSWGNSYEQYF. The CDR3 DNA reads TGTGCCAGCAGTTCCTGGGGTAACTCCTACGAGCAGTACTTC.

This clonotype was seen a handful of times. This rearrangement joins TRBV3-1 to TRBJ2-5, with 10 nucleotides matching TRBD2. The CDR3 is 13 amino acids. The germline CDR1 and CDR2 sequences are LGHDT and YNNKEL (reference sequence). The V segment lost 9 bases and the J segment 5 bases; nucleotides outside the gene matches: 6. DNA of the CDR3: TGTGCCAGTGACCTAGCGGGAGCTGAGACCCAGTACTTC. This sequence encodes CASDLAGAETQYF.

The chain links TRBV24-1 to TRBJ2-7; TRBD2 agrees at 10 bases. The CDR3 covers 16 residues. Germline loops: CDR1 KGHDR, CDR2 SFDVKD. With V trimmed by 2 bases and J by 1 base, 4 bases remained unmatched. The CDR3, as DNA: TGTGCCACCAGTGATTCGGGACTAGCGAAATCCTACGAGCAGTACTTC. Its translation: CATSDSGLAKSYEQYF.

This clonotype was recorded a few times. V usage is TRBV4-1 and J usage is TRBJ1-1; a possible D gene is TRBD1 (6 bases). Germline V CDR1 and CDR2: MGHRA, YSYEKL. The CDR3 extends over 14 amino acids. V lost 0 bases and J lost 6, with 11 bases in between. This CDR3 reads CASSQDWTVAEAFF. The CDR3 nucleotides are TGCGCCAGCAGCCAAGATTGGACAGTCGCTGAAGCTTTCTTT.

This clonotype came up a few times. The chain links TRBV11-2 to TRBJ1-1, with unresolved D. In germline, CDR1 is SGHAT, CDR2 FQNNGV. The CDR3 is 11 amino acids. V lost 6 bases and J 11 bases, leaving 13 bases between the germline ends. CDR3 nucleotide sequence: TGTGCCAGCAGTCACATGTCCGTTGCTTTCTTT. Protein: CASSHMSVAFF.

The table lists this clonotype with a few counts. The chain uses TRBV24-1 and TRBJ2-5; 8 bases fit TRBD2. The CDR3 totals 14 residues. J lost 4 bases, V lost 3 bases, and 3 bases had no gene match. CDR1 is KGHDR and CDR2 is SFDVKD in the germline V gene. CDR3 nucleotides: TGTGCCACCAGTGATGACGCGGGGGGAGAGACCCAGTACTTC. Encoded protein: CATSDDAGGETQYF.

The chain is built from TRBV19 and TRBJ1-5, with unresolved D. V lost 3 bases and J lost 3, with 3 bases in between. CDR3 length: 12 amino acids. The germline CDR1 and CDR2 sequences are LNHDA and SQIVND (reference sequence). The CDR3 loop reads CASSMNNQPQHF. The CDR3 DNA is TGTGCCAGTAGTATGAACAATCAGCCCCAGCATTTT.

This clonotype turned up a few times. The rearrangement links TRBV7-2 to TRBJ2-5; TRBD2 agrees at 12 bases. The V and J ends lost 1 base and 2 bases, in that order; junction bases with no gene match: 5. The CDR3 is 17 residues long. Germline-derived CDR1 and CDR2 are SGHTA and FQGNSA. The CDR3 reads CASSLGSLAGGQETQYF. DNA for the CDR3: TGTGCCAGCAGCTTAGGGAGCCTAGCGGGAGGGCAAGAGACCCAGTACTTC.

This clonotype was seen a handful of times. The CDR3 nucleotides are TGTGCCAGCAGCTTAGCCCGACCGGCGCTAGAGGAGCAGTTCTTC. Its translation is CASSLARPALEEQFF. The chain is built from TRBV7-9 and TRBJ2-1; D is ambiguous. CDR1 SEHNR and CDR2 FQNEAQ come from the germline V gene (reference sequence). This CDR3 comprises 15 residues. Trimming removed 0 bases from V and 10 bases from J, with 16 bases in between.

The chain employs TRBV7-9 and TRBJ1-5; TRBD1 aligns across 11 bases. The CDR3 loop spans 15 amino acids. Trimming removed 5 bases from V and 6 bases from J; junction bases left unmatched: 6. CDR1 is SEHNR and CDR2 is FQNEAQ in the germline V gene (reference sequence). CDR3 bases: TGTGCCAGCAGCCCTCTGGACAGGGGGCGTCAGCCCCAGCATTTT. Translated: CASSPLDRGRQPQHF.

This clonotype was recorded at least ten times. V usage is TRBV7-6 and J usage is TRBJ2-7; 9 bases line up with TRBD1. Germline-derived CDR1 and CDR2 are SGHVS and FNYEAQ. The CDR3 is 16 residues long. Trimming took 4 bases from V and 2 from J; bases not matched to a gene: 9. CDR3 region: CASSSPGRQGAYEQYF. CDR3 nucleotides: TGTGCCAGCAGCTCCCCCGGGAGACAGGGGGCCTACGAGCAGTACTTC.

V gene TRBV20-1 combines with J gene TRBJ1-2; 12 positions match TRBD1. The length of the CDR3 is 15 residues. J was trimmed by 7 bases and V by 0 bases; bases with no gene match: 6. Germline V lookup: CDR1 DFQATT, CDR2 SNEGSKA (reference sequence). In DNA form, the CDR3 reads TGCAGTGCTAGAGATCGGGACAGGGGGCGTAGTGGCTACACCTTC. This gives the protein CSARDRDRGRSGYTF.

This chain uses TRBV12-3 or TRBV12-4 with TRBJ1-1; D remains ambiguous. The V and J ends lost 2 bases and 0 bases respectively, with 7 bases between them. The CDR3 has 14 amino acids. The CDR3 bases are TGTGCCAGCAGTTTACTGGAATTGAACACTGAAGCTTTCTTT. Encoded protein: CASSLLELNTEAFF.

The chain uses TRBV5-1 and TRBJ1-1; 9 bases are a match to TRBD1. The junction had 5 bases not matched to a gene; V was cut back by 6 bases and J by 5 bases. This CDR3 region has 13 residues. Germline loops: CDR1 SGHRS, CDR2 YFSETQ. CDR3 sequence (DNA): TGCGCCAGCACACTTGACAGGGGGACTGAAGCTTTCTTT. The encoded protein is CASTLDRGTEAFF.

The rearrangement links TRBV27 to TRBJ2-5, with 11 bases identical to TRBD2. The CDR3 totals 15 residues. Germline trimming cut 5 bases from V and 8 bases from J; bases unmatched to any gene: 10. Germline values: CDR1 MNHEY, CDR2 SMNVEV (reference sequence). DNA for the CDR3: TGTGCCAGCAGTCCTGAACTAGCGGGGGAGGGCACCCAGTACTTC. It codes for CASSPELAGEGTQYF.

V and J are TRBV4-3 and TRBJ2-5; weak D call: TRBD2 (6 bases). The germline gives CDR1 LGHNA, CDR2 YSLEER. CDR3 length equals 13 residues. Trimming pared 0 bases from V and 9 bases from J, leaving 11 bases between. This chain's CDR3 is CASSQDMGTPQYF. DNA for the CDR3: TGCGCCAGCAGCCAAGATATGGGGACTCCCCAGTACTTC.

CDR3 DNA sequence: TGTGCCAGCAGTTTATCGGCAGGCGGGGCGGGAGATACGCAGTATTTT. Translating it yields CASSLSAGGAGDTQYF. The V call is TRBV27, the J call TRBJ2-3; TRBD2 is a possible D gene (6 bases). V was trimmed by 0 bases and J by 5 bases, leaving 15 bases between them. CDR3 length: 16 residues. Germline V gene lookup returns CDR1 MNHEY and CDR2 SMNVEV (reference sequence).

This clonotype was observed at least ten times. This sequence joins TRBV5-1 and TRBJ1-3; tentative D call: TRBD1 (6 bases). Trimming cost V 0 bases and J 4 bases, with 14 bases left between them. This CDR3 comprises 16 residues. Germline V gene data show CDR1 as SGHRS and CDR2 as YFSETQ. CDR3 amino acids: CASSLGPKTGGNTIYF. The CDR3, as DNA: TGCGCCAGCAGCTTGGGCCCGAAGACAGGAGGAAACACCATATATTTT. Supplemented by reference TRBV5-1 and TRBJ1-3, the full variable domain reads KAGVTQTPRYLIKTRGQQVTLSCSPISGHRSVSWYQQTPGQGLQFLFEYFSETQRNKGNFPGRFSGRQFSNSRSEMNVSTLELGDSALYLCASSLGPKTGGNTIYFGEGSWLTVV.

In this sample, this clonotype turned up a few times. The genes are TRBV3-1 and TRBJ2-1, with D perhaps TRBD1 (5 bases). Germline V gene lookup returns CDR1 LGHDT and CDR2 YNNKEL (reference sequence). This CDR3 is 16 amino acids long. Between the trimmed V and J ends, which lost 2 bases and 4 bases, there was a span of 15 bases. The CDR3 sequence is CASSQQVGERYNEQFF. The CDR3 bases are TGTGCCAGCAGCCAACAGGTAGGGGAAAGGTACAATGAGCAGTTCTTC.

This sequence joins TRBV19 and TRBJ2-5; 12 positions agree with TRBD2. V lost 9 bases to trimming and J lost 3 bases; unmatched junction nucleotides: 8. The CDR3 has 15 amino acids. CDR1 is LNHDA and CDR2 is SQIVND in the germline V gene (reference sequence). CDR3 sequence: CARSRASGGEETQYF. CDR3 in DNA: TGTGCCAGGAGTCGGGCTAGCGGGGGGGAAGAGACCCAGTACTTC. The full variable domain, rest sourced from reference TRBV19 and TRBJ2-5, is DGGITQSPKYLFRKEGQNVTLSCEQNLNHDAMYWYRQDPGQGLRLIYYSQIVNDFQKGDIAEGYSVSREKKESFPLTVTSAQKNPTAFYLCARSRASGGEETQYFGPGTRLLVL.

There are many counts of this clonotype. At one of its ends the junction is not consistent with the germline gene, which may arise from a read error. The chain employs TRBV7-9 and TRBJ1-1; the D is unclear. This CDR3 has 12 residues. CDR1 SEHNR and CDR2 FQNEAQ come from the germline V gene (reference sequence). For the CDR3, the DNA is TGCGCCAGCAGCTTTGAGAACACTGAAGCTTTCTTT. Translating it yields CASSFENTEAFF.

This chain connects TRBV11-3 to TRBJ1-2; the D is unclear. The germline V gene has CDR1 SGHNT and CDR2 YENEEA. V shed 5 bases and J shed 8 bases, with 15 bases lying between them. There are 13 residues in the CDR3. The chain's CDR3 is CASSPTGQEGYTF. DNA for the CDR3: TGTGCCAGCAGCCCAACCGGCCAGGAGGGCTACACCTTC.

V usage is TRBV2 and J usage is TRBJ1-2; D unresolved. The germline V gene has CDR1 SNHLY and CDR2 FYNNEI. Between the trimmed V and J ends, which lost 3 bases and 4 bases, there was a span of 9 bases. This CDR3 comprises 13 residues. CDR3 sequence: CASSETTIYGYTF. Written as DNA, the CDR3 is TGTGCCAGCAGTGAGACTACAATCTATGGCTACACCTTC. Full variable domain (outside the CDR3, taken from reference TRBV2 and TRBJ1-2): EPEVTQTPSHQVTQMGQEVILRCVPISNHLYFYWYRQILGQKVEFLVSFYNNEISEKSEIFDDQFSVERPDGSNFTLKIRSTKLEDSAMYFCASSETTIYGYTFGSGTRLTVV.

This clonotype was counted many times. The CDR3 region has the DNA TGTGCCAGCAGCCTCTCCCGAGGGAGCAATCAGCCCCAGCATTTT. Its protein is CASSLSRGSNQPQHF. This chain joins TRBV7-2 and TRBJ1-5; D remains unclear. Trimming shortened V by 5 bases and J by 1 base, and 12 bases separated the two germline ends. CDR1 SGHTA and CDR2 FQGNSA come from the germline V gene. This CDR3 region has 15 residues.

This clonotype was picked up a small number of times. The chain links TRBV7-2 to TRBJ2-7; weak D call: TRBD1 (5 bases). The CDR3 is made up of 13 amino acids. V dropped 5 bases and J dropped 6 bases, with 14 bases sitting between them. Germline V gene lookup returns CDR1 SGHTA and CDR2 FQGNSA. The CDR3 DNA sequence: TGTGCCAGCAGCAACGCCCCAGGGCGCGAGCAGTACTTC. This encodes CASSNAPGREQYF.

DNA for the CDR3: TGTGCCAGCAGCCCTCCGGGACAGGGGTTATGGAACACTGAAGCTTTCTTT. It translates to CASSPPGQGLWNTEAFF. V is TRBV7-3 and J is TRBJ1-1, with TRBD1 matching 10 bases. This CDR3 is 17 amino acids long. Germline loops: CDR1 SGHTA, CDR2 FQGTGA. The V and J ends lost 5 bases and 1 base, in that order; junction bases with no gene match: 10.